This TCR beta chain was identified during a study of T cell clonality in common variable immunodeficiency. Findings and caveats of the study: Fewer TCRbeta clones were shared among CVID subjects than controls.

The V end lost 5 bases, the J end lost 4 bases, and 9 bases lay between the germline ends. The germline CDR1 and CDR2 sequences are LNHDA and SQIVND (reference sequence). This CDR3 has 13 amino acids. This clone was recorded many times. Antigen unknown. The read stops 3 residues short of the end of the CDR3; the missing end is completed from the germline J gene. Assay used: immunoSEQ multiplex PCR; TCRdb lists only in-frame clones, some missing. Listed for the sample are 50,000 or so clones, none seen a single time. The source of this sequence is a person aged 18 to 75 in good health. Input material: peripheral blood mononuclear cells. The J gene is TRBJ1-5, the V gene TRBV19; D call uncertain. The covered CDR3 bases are TGTGCCAGTAGTCCCCGGGTTAATCAGCCC. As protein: CASSPRVNQP. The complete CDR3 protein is CASSPRVNQPQHF.